This T cell receptor (beta chain) was sequenced in a study of CD8 T cells in ankylosing spondylitis. General observations from the study: Disease-linked clones were found to be CD8+ and relatively rare in peripheral blood. One TCR beta motif, made up of fewer than 10 highly homologous variants, appeared characteristic of ankylosing spondylitis blood.

The germline CDR1 and CDR2 sequences are LGHNA and YSLEER. This CDR3 is 12 amino acids long. V was shortened by 0 bases and J by 8 bases, with 7 bases between the two germline ends. TCRdb redid the calling of the 5' RACE reads with MiXCR, one entry per CDR3 protein. The data hold about 750,000 distinct CDR3 sequences, with under 20% observed a single time. A word on this clonotype: Its antigen is undetermined.

Material: blood, either unsorted or a sorted T cell fraction (not recorded which). The chain recombines TRBV4-3 with TRBJ1-1; D remains ambiguous. This TCR derives from a male donor with ankylosing spondylitis. The CDR3 loop is CASSQDRQEAFF. The CDR3 nucleotides read TGCGCCAGCAGCCAAGACAGGCAGGAAGCTTTCTTT.